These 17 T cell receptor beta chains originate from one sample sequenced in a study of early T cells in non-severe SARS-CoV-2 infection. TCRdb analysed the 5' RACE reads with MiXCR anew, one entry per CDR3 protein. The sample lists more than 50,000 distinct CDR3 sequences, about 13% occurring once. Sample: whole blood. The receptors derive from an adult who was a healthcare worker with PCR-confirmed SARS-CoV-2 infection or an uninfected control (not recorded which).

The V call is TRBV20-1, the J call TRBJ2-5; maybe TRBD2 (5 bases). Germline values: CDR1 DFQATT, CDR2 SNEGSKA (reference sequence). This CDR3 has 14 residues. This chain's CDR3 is CSALAQRIQETQYF. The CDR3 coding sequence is TGCAGCGCCTTGGCCCAGCGGATCCAAGAGACCCAGTACTTC.

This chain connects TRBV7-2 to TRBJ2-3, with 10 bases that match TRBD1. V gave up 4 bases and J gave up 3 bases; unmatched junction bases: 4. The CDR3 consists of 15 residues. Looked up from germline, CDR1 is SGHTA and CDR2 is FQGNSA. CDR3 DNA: TGTGCCAGCAGCTCGACAGGGGGCCTTACAGATACGCAGTATTTT. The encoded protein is CASSSTGGLTDTQYF.

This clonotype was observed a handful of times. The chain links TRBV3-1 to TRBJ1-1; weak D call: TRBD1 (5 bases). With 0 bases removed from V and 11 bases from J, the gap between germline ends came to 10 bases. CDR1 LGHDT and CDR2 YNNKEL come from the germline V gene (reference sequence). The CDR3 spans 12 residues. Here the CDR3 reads CASSQDRGSAFF. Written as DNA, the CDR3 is TGTGCCAGCAGCCAAGATCGGGGGTCCGCTTTCTTT.

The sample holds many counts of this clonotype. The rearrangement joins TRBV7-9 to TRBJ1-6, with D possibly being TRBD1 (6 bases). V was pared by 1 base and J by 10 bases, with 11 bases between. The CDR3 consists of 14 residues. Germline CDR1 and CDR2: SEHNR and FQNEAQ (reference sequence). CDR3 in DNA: TGTGCCAGCAGCTTAGAACAGGGTCGATCACCCCTCCACTTT. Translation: CASSLEQGRSPLHF.

The DNA of the CDR3 is TGTGCCAGCAGCCACCCCCTGGGACAGGGGGATGAAAAACTGTTTTTT. Protein: CASSHPLGQGDEKLFF. This chain connects TRBV7-9 to TRBJ1-4, with 11 bases fitting TRBD1. The J segment lost 6 bases and the V segment lost 5 bases, leaving 8 bases of the junction unmatched. The CDR3 totals 16 residues. The germline CDR1 and CDR2 sequences are SEHNR and FQNEAQ (reference sequence).

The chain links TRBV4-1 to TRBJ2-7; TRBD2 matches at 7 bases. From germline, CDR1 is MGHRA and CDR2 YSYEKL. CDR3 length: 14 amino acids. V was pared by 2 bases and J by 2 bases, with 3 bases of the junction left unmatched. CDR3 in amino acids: CASSQLRGTYEQYF. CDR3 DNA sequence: TGCGCCAGCAGCCAATTGCGGGGGACCTACGAGCAGTACTTC.

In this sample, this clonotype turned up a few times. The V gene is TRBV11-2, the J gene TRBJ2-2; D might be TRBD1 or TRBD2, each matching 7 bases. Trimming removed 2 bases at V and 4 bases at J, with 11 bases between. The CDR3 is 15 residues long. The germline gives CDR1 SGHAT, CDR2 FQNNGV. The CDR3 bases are TGTGCCAGCAGCTTAACCAGGGGGGGCACCGGGGAGCTGTTTTTT. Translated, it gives CASSLTRGGTGELFF.

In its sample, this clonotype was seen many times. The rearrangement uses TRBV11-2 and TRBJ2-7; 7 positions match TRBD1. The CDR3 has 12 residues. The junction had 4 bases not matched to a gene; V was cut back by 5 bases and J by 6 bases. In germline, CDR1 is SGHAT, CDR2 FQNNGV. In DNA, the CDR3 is TGTGCCAGCAGCATGACAGGGTTCGAGCAGTACTTC. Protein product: CASSMTGFEQYF. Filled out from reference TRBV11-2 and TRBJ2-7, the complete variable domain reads EAGVAQSPRYKIIEKRQSVAFWCNPISGHATLYWYQQILGQGPKLLIQFQNNGVVDDSQLPKDRFSAERLKGVDSTLKIQPAKLEDSAVYLCASSMTGFEQYFGPGTRLTVT.

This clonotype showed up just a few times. This CDR3 is CASSTTTNEKLFF. In nucleotides, the CDR3 is TGCGCCAGCAGCACAACAACTAATGAAAAACTGTTTTTT. This chain joins TRBV5-1 and TRBJ1-4; no clear D. The V end lost 4 bases, the J end lost 0 bases, and 4 bases lay between the germline ends. CDR1 SGHRS and CDR2 YFSETQ come from the germline V gene. The CDR3 length is 13 residues.

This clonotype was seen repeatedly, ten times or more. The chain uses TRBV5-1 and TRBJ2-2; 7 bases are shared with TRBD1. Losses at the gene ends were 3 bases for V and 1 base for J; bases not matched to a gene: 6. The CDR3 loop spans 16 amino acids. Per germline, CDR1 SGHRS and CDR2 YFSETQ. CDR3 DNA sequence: TGCGCCAGCAGCTGGACCGGGACAGTGAACACCGGGGAGCTGTTTTTT. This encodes CASSWTGTVNTGELFF. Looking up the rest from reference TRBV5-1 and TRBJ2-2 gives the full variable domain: KAGVTQTPRYLIKTRGQQVTLSCSPISGHRSVSWYQQTPGQGLQFLFEYFSETQRNKGNFPGRFSGRQFSNSRSEMNVSTLELGDSALYLCASSWTGTVNTGELFFGEGSRLTVL.

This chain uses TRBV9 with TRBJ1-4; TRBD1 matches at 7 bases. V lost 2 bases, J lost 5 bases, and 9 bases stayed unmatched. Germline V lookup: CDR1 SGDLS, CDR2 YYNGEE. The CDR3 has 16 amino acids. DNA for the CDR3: TGTGCCAGCAGCGTCACAGGGGAGGAGATAAATGAAAAACTGTTTTTT. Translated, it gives CASSVTGEEINEKLFF.

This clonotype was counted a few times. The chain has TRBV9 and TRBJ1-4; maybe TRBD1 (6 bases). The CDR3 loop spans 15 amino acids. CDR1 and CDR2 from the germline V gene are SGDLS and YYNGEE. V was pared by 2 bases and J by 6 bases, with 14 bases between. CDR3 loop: CASSVVGTRDEKLFF. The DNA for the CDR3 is TGTGCCAGCAGCGTTGTCGGGACACGGGATGAAAAACTGTTTTTT.

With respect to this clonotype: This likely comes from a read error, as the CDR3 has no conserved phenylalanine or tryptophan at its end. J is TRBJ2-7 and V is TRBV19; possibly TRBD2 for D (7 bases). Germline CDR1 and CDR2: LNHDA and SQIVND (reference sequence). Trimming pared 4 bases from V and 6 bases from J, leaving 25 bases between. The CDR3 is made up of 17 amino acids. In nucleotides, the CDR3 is TGTGCCAGTAGTACCTTTCACAGGGCTCGGGGGGCTTCCGAGCAGTACTCC. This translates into CASSTFHRARGASEQYS.

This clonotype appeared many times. The DNA of the CDR3 is TGTGCCACCTGGGACGGGGTAGGAGTCTACGAGCAGTACTTC. Protein product: CATWDGVGVYEQYF. V gene TRBV27 combines with J gene TRBJ2-7; D is tentatively TRBD1 or TRBD2 (5 bases each). Germline V CDR1 and CDR2: MNHEY, SMNVEV (reference sequence). The V end lost 10 bases, the J end lost 3 bases, and 19 bases lay between the germline ends. This CDR3 is 14 amino acids long.

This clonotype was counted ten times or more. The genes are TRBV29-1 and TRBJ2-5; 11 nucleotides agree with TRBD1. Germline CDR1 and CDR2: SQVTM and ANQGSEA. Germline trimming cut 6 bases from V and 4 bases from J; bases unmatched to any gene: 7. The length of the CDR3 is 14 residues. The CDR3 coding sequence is TGCAGCGTCCCCCGGACAGGGGGCTTAGAGACCCAGTACTTC. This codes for CSVPRTGGLETQYF.

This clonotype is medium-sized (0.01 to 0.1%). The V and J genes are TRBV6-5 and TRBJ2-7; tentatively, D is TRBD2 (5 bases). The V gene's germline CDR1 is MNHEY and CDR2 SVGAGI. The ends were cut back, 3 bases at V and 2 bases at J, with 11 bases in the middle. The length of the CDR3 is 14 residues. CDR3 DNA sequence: TGTGCCAGCAGTTATCTTGAGGGAACCTACGAGCAGTACTTC. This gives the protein CASSYLEGTYEQYF.

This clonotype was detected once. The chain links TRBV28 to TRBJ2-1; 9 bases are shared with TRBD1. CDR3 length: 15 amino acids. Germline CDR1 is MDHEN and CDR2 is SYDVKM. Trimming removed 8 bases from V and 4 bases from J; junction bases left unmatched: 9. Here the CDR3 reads CASGFRDRVYNEQFF. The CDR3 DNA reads TGTGCCAGCGGATTCCGGGACAGGGTATACAATGAGCAGTTCTTC. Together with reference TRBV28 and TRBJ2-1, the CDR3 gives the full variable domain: DVKVTQSSRYLVKRTGEKVFLECVQDMDHENMFWYRQDPGLGLRLIYFSYDVKMKEKGDIPEGYSVSREKKERFSLILESASTNQTSMYLCASGFRDRVYNEQFFGPGTRLTVL.